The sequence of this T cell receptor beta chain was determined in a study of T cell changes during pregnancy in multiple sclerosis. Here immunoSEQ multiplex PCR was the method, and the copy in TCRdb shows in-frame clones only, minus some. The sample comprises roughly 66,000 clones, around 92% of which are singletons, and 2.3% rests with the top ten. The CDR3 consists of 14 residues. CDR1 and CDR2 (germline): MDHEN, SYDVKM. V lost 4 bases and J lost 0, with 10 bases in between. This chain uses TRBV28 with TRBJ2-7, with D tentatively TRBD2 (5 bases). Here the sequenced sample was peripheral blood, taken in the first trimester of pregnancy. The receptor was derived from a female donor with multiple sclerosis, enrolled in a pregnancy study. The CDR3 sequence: CASSSLAFSYEQYF. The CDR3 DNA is TGTGCCAGCAGTTCCCTAGCTTTCTCCTACGAGCAGTACTTC.